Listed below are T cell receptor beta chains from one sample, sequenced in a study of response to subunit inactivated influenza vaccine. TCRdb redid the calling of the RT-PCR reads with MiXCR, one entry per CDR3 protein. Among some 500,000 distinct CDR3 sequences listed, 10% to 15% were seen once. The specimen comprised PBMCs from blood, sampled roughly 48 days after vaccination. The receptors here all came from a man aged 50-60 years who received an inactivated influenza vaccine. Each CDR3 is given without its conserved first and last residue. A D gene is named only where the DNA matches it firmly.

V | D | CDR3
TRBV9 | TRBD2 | ASSAFVGTSGRTDTQY
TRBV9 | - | ASSVAWKNEQF
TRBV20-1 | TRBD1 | SARDWGQISNQPQH
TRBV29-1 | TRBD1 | SVGLPGQGTRVRNEQF
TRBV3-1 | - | ASSQDQGRSPLH
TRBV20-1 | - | SARVVGAVNTEAF
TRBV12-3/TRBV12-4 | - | ASSFWTGELF
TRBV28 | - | ASSPTGLSSYEQY
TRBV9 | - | ASSVVARTLNTGELF
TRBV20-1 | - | SARDGSRGRTDTQY
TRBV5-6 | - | ASSFAGASTDTQY
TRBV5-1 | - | ASSETVGEAF
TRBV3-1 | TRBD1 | ASSQADRNSPLH
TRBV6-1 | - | ASISGTGPYNEQF
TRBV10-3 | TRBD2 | AIRSGTSGSYEQY
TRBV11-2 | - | ASSLDPGYYEQY
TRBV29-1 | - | SVMAGYNSPLH
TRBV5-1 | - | ASRPAFGDTQY
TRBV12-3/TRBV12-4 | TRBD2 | ASSPRTSGYDEQY
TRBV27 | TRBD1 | ASSWGQSETQY
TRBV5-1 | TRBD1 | ASSLTGAIYEQY
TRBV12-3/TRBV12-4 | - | ASSPSGLAYNEQF
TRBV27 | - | ASSLNILGQGIRGYT
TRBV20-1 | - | SARDRSYGYT
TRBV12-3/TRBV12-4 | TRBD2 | ASTVAGGGGEQF
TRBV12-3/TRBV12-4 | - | ASSFGRGEAF